In this sample, the clone carrying this T cell receptor beta chain turned up a few times. The antigen is unknown. CD4+CD25+ regulatory T cells came from anti-CD25 bead selection of positively selected CD4+ cells. Germline assignment: CDR1 SQVTM and CDR2 ANQGSEA. There are 16 residues in the CDR3. Germline trimming cut 7 bases from V and 4 bases from J; bases unmatched to any gene: 12. TCR alpha and beta CDR3s were amplified from mRNA by semiquantitative ARM-PCR. Exponential amplification used communal superprimers after tagged nested gene-specific primers in ARM-PCR. TCRdb re-called the multiplex PCR reads through MiXCR, storing one row per CDR3 protein. Counted here are approximately 13,000 distinct CDR3 sequences, 50% to 75% occurring once; the ten biggest clones make up roughly 1.9%. This sample is part of a study of relationships among human T cell subsets. General study points: Over 50% of CD8+ cytotoxic sequences were in clones over 100 reads; regulatory and Th2 had few. The seven subsets showed no significant differences in gene usage or CDR3 length.

Sample: Tregs sorted from blood. The receptor's source is a man aged 40-49 years in good health. This sequence joins TRBV29-1 and TRBJ2-1; TRBD1 aligns across 11 bases. CDR3 in DNA: TGCAGCGGCAGACATGGGACAGGGGGACTATACAATGAGCAGTTCTTC. Protein sequence: CSGRHGTGGLYNEQFF.